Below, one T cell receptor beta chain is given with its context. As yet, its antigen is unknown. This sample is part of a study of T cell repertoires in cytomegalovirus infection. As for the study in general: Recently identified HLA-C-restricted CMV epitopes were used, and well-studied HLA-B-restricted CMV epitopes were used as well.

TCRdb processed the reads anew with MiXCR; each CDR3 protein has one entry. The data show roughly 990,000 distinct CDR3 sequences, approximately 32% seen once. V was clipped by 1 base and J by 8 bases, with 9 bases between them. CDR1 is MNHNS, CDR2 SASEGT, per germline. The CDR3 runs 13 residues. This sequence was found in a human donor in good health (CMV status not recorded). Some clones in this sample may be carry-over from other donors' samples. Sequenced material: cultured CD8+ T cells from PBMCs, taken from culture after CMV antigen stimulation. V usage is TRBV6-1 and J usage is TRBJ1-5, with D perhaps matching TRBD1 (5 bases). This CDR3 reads CASSEEGWEPQHF. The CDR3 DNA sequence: TGTGCCAGCAGTGAAGAGGGGTGGGAGCCCCAGCATTTT.